Presented here are 26 T cell receptor beta chains from one specimen sequenced in a study of T cell clones after liver transplantation. The data were produced by immunoSEQ multiplex PCR, yet TCRdb's version contains in-frame clones alone and is incomplete. The sample carries roughly 72,000 clones, roughly 84% recorded once. Source: CD4+ T cells from blood, taken less than 50 months after liver transplant. These receptors came from a human patient who received a liver transplant. Some T cells may be graft donor cells.

This chain connects TRBV6-1 to TRBJ2-7, with D perhaps being TRBD1 or TRBD2 (5 bases each). V lost 9 bases and J lost 3, with 9 bases in between. Germline V lookup: CDR1 MNHNS, CDR2 SASEGT. The CDR3 consists of 11 residues. The CDR3 sequence: CASDSGYEQYF. The CDR3 coding sequence is TGTGCCAGTGACAGCGGCTACGAGCAGTACTTC.

V usage is TRBV11-2 and J usage is TRBJ1-2; 8 positions match TRBD1. This CDR3 has 16 amino acids. Germline CDR1 SGHAT, CDR2 FQNNGV. V trimming: 4 bases; J trimming: 2 bases; junction bases outside the gene matches: 9. CDR3 nucleotides: TGTGCCAGCAGCTCGACAGGGGCGGTGGGGAACTATGGCTACACCTTC. Translation: CASSSTGAVGNYGYTF.

The J gene is TRBJ2-7, the V gene TRBV29-1; D is possibly TRBD1 (6 bases). Trimming stripped 7 bases from V and 6 bases from J, with 19 bases between. The CDR3 totals 13 residues. The germline V gene has CDR1 SQVTM and CDR2 ANQGSEA. The CDR3 reads CSAVGDILGEQYF. As DNA, the CDR3 is TGCAGCGCAGTCGGGGACATCCTTGGCGAGCAGTACTTC.

The chain recombines TRBV30 with TRBJ1-2; D is perhaps TRBD1 (5 bases). The CDR3 spans 12 residues. The germline V gene has CDR1 GTSNPN and CDR2 SVGIG (reference sequence). The ends were cut back, 4 bases at V and 8 bases at J, with 14 bases in the middle. The CDR3 region has the DNA TGTGCCTGGACAGGGTGGGCGGAGGGCTACACCTTC. Its translation: CAWTGWAEGYTF.

The chain recombines TRBV2 with TRBJ1-1; D unresolved. The CDR3 contains 13 residues. Trimming took 4 bases from V and 0 from J, leaving 6 bases between them. CDR1 is SNHLY and CDR2 is FYNNEI in the germline V gene. The CDR3 bases are TGTGCCAGCAGTGCGGGAGTGAACACTGAAGCTTTCTTT. It specifies CASSAGVNTEAFF.

The chain links TRBV2 to TRBJ2-3; perhaps D is TRBD1 or TRBD2 (6 bases each). Trimming stripped 1 base from V and 1 base from J, with 9 bases between. Looked up from germline, CDR1 is SNHLY and CDR2 is FYNNEI. This CDR3 is 15 amino acids long. CDR3 sequence (DNA): TGTGCCAGCAGTGAAGGGGGGGCGGGCACAGATACGCAGTATTTT. Residues: CASSEGGAGTDTQYF.

CDR3 amino acids: CASSLDRRYTEAFF. The CDR3 DNA follows: TGTGCCAGCAGTTTGGACAGGCGGTACACTGAAGCTTTCTTT. This sequence joins TRBV28 and TRBJ1-1; 7 nucleotides match TRBD1. Germline loops: CDR1 MDHEN, CDR2 SYDVKM. This CDR3 comprises 14 residues. The V and J ends lost 3 bases and 3 bases, in that order; junction bases with no gene match: 4.

This clone showed up just once. This chain uses TRBV27 with TRBJ2-2; 10 bases line up with TRBD1. V gave up 6 bases and J gave up 5 bases; unmatched junction bases: 6. Germline V lookup: CDR1 MNHEY, CDR2 SMNVEV (reference sequence). This CDR3 has 15 residues. The CDR3 region is CASRGQGEKTGELFF. CDR3 nucleotide sequence: TGTGCCAGCAGAGGACAGGGGGAGAAAACCGGGGAGCTGTTTTTT.

The V gene is TRBV7-3, the J gene TRBJ2-1; 9 bases are shared with TRBD1. Germline V lookup: CDR1 SGHTA, CDR2 FQGTGA. V lost 5 bases and J lost 6; bases outside the gene matches: 11. This CDR3 has 16 residues. CDR3 sequence: CASSAWGTGSSNEQFF. The CDR3 DNA is TGTGCCAGCAGCGCCTGGGGGACAGGGTCTTCCAATGAGCAGTTCTTC.

This chain connects TRBV5-4 to TRBJ2-5; TRBD1 agrees at 10 bases. Trimming took 3 bases from V and 5 from J; bases not matched to a gene: 10. This CDR3 has 16 amino acids. The germline CDR1 and CDR2 sequences are SGHNT and YYREEE (reference sequence). The CDR3 protein is CASSWGGQGLGETQYF. For the CDR3, the DNA is TGTGCCAGCAGCTGGGGGGGACAGGGGTTAGGCGAGACCCAGTACTTC.

This chain connects TRBV27 to TRBJ1-1; D uncertain. The CDR3 extends over 12 amino acids. V lost 6 bases and J lost 2, with 7 bases in between. The V gene's germline CDR1 is MNHEY and CDR2 SMNVEV (reference sequence). The CDR3 DNA reads as TGTGCCAGCAGATCGATTAACACTGAAGCTTTCTTT. Its translation is CASRSINTEAFF.

This chain joins TRBV28 and TRBJ2-2; D unclear. The V gene lost 5 bases and the J gene lost 9 bases, with 19 bases spanning the gap. This CDR3 region has 15 residues. CDR1 is MDHEN and CDR2 is SYDVKM in the germline V gene. The CDR3 bases are TGTGCCAGCAGTCCATCCCTTGGCGACCGTTGGGAGCTGTTTTTT. Its protein is CASSPSLGDRWELFF.

This chain uses TRBV7-3 with TRBJ2-1; a weak D match, TRBD1 (7 bases). Trimming stripped 5 bases from V and 2 bases from J, with 16 bases between. This CDR3 has 16 amino acids. Germline V gene lookup returns CDR1 SGHTA and CDR2 FQGTGA. The CDR3 DNA follows: TGTGCCAGCAGCCCTGGGGGGCAGGGGGCCTACAATGAGCAGTTCTTC. Amino acids: CASSPGGQGAYNEQFF.

This clone has a single count. The rearrangement uses TRBV2 and TRBJ2-2; D is unclear. The CDR3 is 14 residues long. Per the germline V gene, CDR1 is SNHLY and CDR2 is FYNNEI. The V and J ends lost 6 bases and 2 bases respectively, with 10 bases between them. This CDR3 reads CASREISNTGELFF. CDR3 in DNA: TGTGCCAGCAGAGAAATTAGCAACACCGGGGAGCTGTTTTTT. Combining the CDR3 with reference TRBV2 and TRBJ2-2 gives the whole variable domain EPEVTQTPSHQVTQMGQEVILRCVPISNHLYFYWYRQILGQKVEFLVSFYNNEISEKSEIFDDQFSVERPDGSNFTLKIRSTKLEDSAMYFCASREISNTGELFFGEGSRLTVL.

The chain recombines TRBV2 with TRBJ1-3; D gene unclear. The length of the CDR3 is 14 residues. V was pared by 6 bases and J by 2 bases, with 11 bases between. In germline, CDR1 is SNHLY, CDR2 FYNNEI. The CDR3 bases are TGTGCCAGCAGGGTCGGCGCGCCTGGAAACACCATATATTTT. Protein product: CASRVGAPGNTIYF.

The rearrangement links TRBV2 to TRBJ2-3; maybe TRBD2 (5 bases). Germline CDR1 and CDR2: SNHLY and FYNNEI. The CDR3 totals 15 residues. The V and J ends lost 5 bases and 0 bases respectively, with 12 bases between them. CDR3 nucleotides: TGTGCCAGCAGTTTTCGACTACGAAGCACAGATACGCAGTATTTT. Its translation is CASSFRLRSTDTQYF. Complete variable domain (other parts from reference TRBV2 and TRBJ2-3): EPEVTQTPSHQVTQMGQEVILRCVPISNHLYFYWYRQILGQKVEFLVSFYNNEISEKSEIFDDQFSVERPDGSNFTLKIRSTKLEDSAMYFCASSFRLRSTDTQYFGPGTRLTVL.

The chain employs TRBV4-1 and TRBJ2-3; 10 bases match TRBD1. Trimming took 5 bases from V and 1 from J; bases not matched to a gene: 18. The germline V gene has CDR1 MGHRA and CDR2 YSYEKL. This CDR3 is built from 20 residues. Written as DNA, the CDR3 is TGCGCCAGCAGCTGGACAGAGGGGACAGGGGATATTGAGGGCACAGATACGCAGTATTTT. It codes for CASSWTEGTGDIEGTDTQYF.

The chain carries TRBV4-2 and TRBJ2-3; 10 nucleotides match TRBD2. This CDR3 is 16 amino acids long. Germline V CDR1 and CDR2: LGHNA, YNFKEQ. J gave up 3 bases and V 0 bases, and 3 bases lay outside the gene matches. The CDR3, as DNA: TGTGCCAGCAGCCAAGAGACTAGCGGGCGAACAGATACGCAGTATTTT. This encodes CASSQETSGRTDTQYF.

The rearrangement links TRBV19 to TRBJ2-3; D may be TRBD1 or TRBD2 (5 bases each). The CDR3 loop spans 16 amino acids. In germline, CDR1 is LNHDA, CDR2 SQIVND (reference sequence). Trimming pared 0 bases from V and 4 bases from J, leaving 14 bases between. The CDR3 coding sequence is TGTGCCAGTAGTATAGATGGGGGAGTAGGGGCAGATACGCAGTATTTT. Translation gives CASSIDGGVGADTQYF.

This chain joins TRBV27 and TRBJ1-5; no clear D. Per the germline V gene, CDR1 is MNHEY and CDR2 is SMNVEV (reference sequence). The CDR3 totals 15 residues. V lost 5 bases and J lost 0, with 11 bases in between. CDR3 loop: CASSTPRDSNQPQHF. The CDR3 nucleotides are TGTGCCAGCAGTACCCCAAGGGATAGCAATCAGCCCCAGCATTTT.

This chain uses TRBV7-2 with TRBJ2-7; D is uncertain. Germline lookup yields CDR1 SGHTA and CDR2 FQGNSA. V gave up 3 bases and J gave up 7 bases, with 16 bases separating them. The CDR3 consists of 14 residues. The CDR3 bases are TGTGCCAGCAGCTTGAACCCAAGAACAACAGAGCAGTACTTC. It encodes CASSLNPRTTEQYF.

This sequence joins TRBV20-1 and TRBJ2-3; D is unclear. Germline loops: CDR1 DFQATT, CDR2 SNEGSKA (reference sequence). This CDR3 is 11 amino acids long. The CDR3 is CSCIRTDTQYF. In DNA, the CDR3 is TGCAGCTGCATACGCACAGATACGCAGTATTTT.

This clone was seen a single time. This chain joins TRBV5-4 and TRBJ2-1, with D perhaps matching TRBD1 (6 bases). Per germline, CDR1 SGHNT and CDR2 YYREEE (reference sequence). Trimming left V 4 bases short and J 4 bases short, with 12 bases between. The length of the CDR3 is 14 residues. DNA of the CDR3: TGTGCCAGCAGCCCCAGGCAGGGGTACAATGAGCAGTTCTTC. It is translated as CASSPRQGYNEQFF.

This rearrangement joins TRBV18 to TRBJ1-2, with TRBD1 as a possible D gene (6 bases). Trimming left V 0 bases short and J 7 bases short, with 12 bases between. Germline CDR1 reads KGHSH; CDR2 reads LQKENI. CDR3 length: 14 residues. Here the CDR3 reads CASSPPEGGTGYTF. In DNA form, the CDR3 reads TGTGCCAGCTCACCACCGGAAGGGGGGACTGGCTACACCTTC.

The chain combines TRBV29-1 with TRBJ2-1, with 7 bases that match TRBD2. This CDR3 spans 10 amino acids. The V gene's germline CDR1 is SQVTM and CDR2 ANQGSEA. Trimming cost V 7 bases and J 10 bases; bases outside gene matches: 4. DNA for the CDR3: TGCAGCGGAAGCGGGACGGAGCAGTTCTTC. This gives the protein CSGSGTEQFF.

The chain uses TRBV30 and TRBJ1-4, with D unclear. Germline assignment: CDR1 GTSNPN and CDR2 SVGIG (reference sequence). V lost 6 bases, J lost 0 bases, and 8 bases lay in between. The CDR3 loop spans 13 amino acids. The DNA of the CDR3 is TGTGCCTGCAACTTTGCAACTAATGAAAAACTGTTTTTT. As protein: CACNFATNEKLFF.